The 9 T cell receptor beta chains given below trace back to one sample, sequenced in a study of shared clonotypes between healthy human individuals. Some clones are missing from TCRdb's copy, which holds only in-frame ones; the method was immunoSEQ multiplex PCR. There are fewer than 1 million clones in the sample; about 97% occur only once, and 0.2% to 0.25% lies in the top ten. Positive CCR7 selection of CD45RO-negative cells yielded the naive CD8 cells, and terminally differentiated effector memory CD45RA+ cells were excluded. What was sequenced was naive CD8+ T cells sorted from blood. These receptors were taken from a man aged 25-40 years in good health.

This chain connects TRBV5-1 to TRBJ2-5, with D maybe TRBD1 (6 bases). This CDR3 spans 14 amino acids. V dropped 2 bases and J dropped 5 bases, with 13 bases sitting between them. CDR1 is SGHRS and CDR2 is YFSETQ in the germline V gene. CDR3 in DNA: TGCGCCAGCAGCTTACCCGGGACACCCGAGACCCAGTACTTC. It specifies CASSLPGTPETQYF.

V gene TRBV7-9 combines with J gene TRBJ2-1; D remains ambiguous. V shed 5 bases and J shed 7 bases, with 3 bases lying between them. CDR1 is SEHNR and CDR2 is FQNEAQ in the germline V gene (reference sequence). The CDR3 length is 10 residues. For the CDR3, the DNA is TGTGCCAGCAGCCCAAATGAGCAGTTCTTC. Translated: CASSPNEQFF.

Of note for this clone: Other DNA variants within this sample encode the same CDR3. The chain recombines TRBV19 with TRBJ2-7, with 10 positions matching TRBD2. Germline-derived CDR1 and CDR2 are LNHDA and SQIVND (reference sequence). The J segment lost 0 bases and the V segment lost 6 bases, leaving 2 bases of the junction unmatched. The CDR3 has 14 amino acids. This chain's CDR3 is CASSPSGSSYEQYF. The CDR3, as DNA: TGTGCCAGTAGCCCTAGCGGGAGCTCCTACGAGCAGTACTTC.

V is TRBV27 and J is TRBJ2-1; 9 bases line up with TRBD1. The germline V gene encodes CDR1 MNHEY and CDR2 SMNVEV (reference sequence). V shed 5 bases and J 13 bases; nucleotides not matched to a gene: 6. The CDR3 extends over 12 amino acids. The CDR3 DNA sequence: TGTGCCAGCAGTATACCGGGACAGGGCCAGTTCTTC. It is translated as CASSIPGQGQFF.

About this clone itself: Other DNA sequences in this specimen translate into the identical CDR3. V usage is TRBV4-1 and J usage is TRBJ2-7; a weak D match, TRBD2 (5 bases). From germline, CDR1 is MGHRA and CDR2 YSYEKL. V was pared by 1 base and J by 1 base, with 8 bases between. This CDR3 is 14 amino acids long. The CDR3 sequence is CASSQVRGSYEQYF. The CDR3, as DNA: TGCGCCAGCAGCCAAGTACGGGGTTCCTACGAGCAGTACTTC.

The chain has TRBV4-2 and TRBJ2-1; D remains unclear. The CDR3 length is 15 residues. The germline CDR1 and CDR2 sequences are LGHNA and YNFKEQ. Trimming left V 0 bases short and J 6 bases short, with 12 bases between. CDR3 residues: CASSQEFGEGNEQFF. The CDR3 DNA reads TGTGCCAGCAGCCAAGAGTTCGGTGAAGGCAATGAGCAGTTCTTC.

V usage is TRBV29-1 and J usage is TRBJ2-5; a weak D match, TRBD1 (5 bases). V dropped 6 bases and J dropped 7 bases, with 21 bases sitting between them. Germline CDR1 and CDR2: SQVTM and ANQGSEA. The length of the CDR3 is 14 residues. CDR3 sequence: CSVKPAGKVGTQYF. Written as DNA, the CDR3 is TGCAGCGTCAAACCCGCAGGGAAAGTAGGGACCCAGTACTTC.

This clone was detected once. Here the CDR3 reads CASSSLGYGNEQFF. CDR3 in DNA: TGTGCCAGCAGCTCCCTAGGTTATGGCAATGAGCAGTTCTTC. The chain has TRBV7-9 and TRBJ2-1; D gene unclear. The CDR3 covers 14 residues. Germline CDR1 SEHNR, CDR2 FQNEAQ (reference sequence). V shed 4 bases and J shed 6 bases, with 13 bases lying between them.

This clone was picked up a small number of times. The chain couples TRBV7-9 to TRBJ1-4; D remains ambiguous. The CDR3 is 14 amino acids. The ends were cut back, 7 bases at V and 7 bases at J, with 16 bases in the middle. Germline V gives CDR1 SEHNR, CDR2 FQNEAQ (reference sequence). The CDR3 coding sequence is TGTGCCAGCAAATTGGACGGTTTCCTTGAAAAACTGTTTTTT. Its protein is CASKLDGFLEKLFF.